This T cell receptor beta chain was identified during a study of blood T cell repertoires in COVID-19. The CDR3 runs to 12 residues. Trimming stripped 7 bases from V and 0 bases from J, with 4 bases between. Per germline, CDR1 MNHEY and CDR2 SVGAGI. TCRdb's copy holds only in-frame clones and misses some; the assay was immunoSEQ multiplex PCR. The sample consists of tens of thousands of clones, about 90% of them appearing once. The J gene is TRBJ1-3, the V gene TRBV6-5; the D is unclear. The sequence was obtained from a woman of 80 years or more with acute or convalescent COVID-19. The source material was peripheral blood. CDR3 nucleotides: TGTGCCAGCATTAACTCTGGAAACACCATATATTTT. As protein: CASINSGNTIYF.